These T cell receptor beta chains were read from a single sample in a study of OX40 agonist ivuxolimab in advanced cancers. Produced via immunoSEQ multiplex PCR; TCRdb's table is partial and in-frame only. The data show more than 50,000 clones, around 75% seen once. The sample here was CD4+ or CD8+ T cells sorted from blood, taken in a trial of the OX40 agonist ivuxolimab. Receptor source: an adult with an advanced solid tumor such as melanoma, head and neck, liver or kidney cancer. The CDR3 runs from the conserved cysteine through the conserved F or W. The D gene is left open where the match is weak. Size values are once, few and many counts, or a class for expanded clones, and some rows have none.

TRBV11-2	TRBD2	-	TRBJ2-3	TGTGCCAGCACCCCGAAACCTCAGCGGGAAAGCACAGATACGCAGTATTTT	CASTPKPQRESTDTQYF
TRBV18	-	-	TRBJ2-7	TGTGCCAGCTCACTCGAGCTACAGGGTAACGAGCAGTACTTC	CASSLELQGNEQYF
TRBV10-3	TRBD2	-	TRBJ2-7	TGTGCCATCAGTACTACCGGGACTAGCGGGAGGTACGAGCAGTACTTC	CAISTTGTSGRYEQYF
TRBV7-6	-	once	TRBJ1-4	TGTGCCAGCAGCTTAGCGAGGGCAGGGTGGGGCGAAAAACTGTTTTTT	CASSLARAGWGEKLFF
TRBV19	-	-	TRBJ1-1	TGTGCCAGTACCCCCCAAAGAGACACTGAAGCTTTCTTT	CASTPQRDTEAFF
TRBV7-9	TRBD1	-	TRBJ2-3	TGTGCCAGCAGCTTAAGACAGGGGGTTACAGATACGCAGTATTTT	CASSLRQGVTDTQYF
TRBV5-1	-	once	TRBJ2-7	TGCGCCAGCAGCTTGGAGGTGGGCCGAGTCACCAGGGAGCAGTACTTC	CASSLEVGRVTREQYF
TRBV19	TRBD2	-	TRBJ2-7	TGTGCCAGTAGTTCATCTAGCGGGGGCTCCTACGAGCAGTACTTC	CASSSSSGGSYEQYF
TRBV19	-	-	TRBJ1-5	TGTGCCAGTCAAAACCAGGGGACCCCTGTCTATAGCAATCAGCCCCAGCATTTT	CASQNQGTPVYSNQPQHF
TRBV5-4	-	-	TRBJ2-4	TGTGCCAGCAGCTTGTTCAGGGGTAAAAACATTCAGTACTTC	CASSLFRGKNIQYF
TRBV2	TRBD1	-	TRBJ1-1	TGTGCCAGCAGGAGGACAGGCAATGAAGCTTTCTTT	CASRRTGNEAFF
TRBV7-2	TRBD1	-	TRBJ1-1	TGTGCCAGCAGCCCTCCCTGGGACAGTTCGAACACTGAAGCTTTCTTT	CASSPPWDSSNTEAFF
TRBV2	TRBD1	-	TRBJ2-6	TGTGCCAGCAGTGAGTCACAGGGGGCTTTCTCTGGGGCCAACGTCCTGACTTTC	CASSESQGAFSGANVLTF
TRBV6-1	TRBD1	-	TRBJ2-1	TGTGCCAGCAGTGTCAATACCGGGACAGGGGGCTACAATGAGCAGTTCTTC	CASSVNTGTGGYNEQFF
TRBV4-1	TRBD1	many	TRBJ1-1	TGCGCCAGCAGCCAAGACGGGGCAGCACAGGGGAAGAAAGCTTTCTTT	CASSQDGAAQGKKAFF
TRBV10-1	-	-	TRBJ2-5	TGCGCCAGCAGTGACAGGGTCCGGGAGACCCAGTACTTC	CASSDRVRETQYF
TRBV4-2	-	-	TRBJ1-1	TGTGCCAGCAGCCTCTGGGGGGGGAACACTGAAGCTTTCTTT	CASSLWGGNTEAFF
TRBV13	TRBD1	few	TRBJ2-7	TGTGCCAGCAGCGAAGTGACAGGGGTTCGATACGAGCAGTACTTC	CASSEVTGVRYEQYF
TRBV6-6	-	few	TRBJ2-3	TGTGCCAGCAGTACCCAGACTAGTTTCGGCACAGATACGCAGTATTTT	CASSTQTSFGTDTQYF
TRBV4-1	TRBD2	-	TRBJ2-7	TGCGCCAGCAGCCTTAATAGAGGACTAGCGGGGGGGGCCACCTACGAGCAGTACTTC	CASSLNRGLAGGATYEQYF
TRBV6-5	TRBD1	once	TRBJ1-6	TGTGCCAGCAGTTACATCGACAGGGGCAATTCACCCCTCCACTTT	CASSYIDRGNSPLHF
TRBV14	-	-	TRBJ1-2	TGTGCCAGCAGCCAAGATGTGGGTCAGGGTGACGGCTACACCTTC	CASSQDVGQGDGYTF
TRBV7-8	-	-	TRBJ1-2	TGTGCCAGCAGCCCGCATACTGCTGGCTACACCTTC	CASSPHTAGYTF
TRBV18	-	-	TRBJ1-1	TGTGCCAGCTCACCACTGGCAGATTTGAACACTGAAGCTTTCTTT	CASSPLADLNTEAFF
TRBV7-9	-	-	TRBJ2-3	TGTGCCAGCAGCTTATGGAGCAGTCTCACAGATACGCAGTATTTT	CASSLWSSLTDTQYF
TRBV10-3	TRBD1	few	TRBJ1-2	TGTGCCATCAGGTACAATAGCCAGGGGGAAGGCTACACCTTC	CAIRYNSQGEGYTF
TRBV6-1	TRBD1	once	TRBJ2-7	TGTGCCAGCAGTGAAGTTGTCCCCGGGACAGGGTCTTCCTACGAGCAGTACTTC	CASSEVVPGTGSSYEQYF
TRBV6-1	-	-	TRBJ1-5	TGTGCCAGCAAGAAGGACCCGGTGGGCAATCAGCCCCAGCATTTT	CASKKDPVGNQPQHF